This T cell receptor beta chain was identified in a study of OX40 agonist ivuxolimab in advanced cancers. At the level of the whole study: Ivuxolimab was an agonistic, fully human IgG2 monoclonal antibody directed against OX40 (CD134), a costimulatory receptor. Partial responses occurred in three dose-escalation patients: two with cutaneous melanoma and one with hepatocellular carcinoma. The paper covers the monotherapy dose-escalation part of the phase I ivuxolimab trial, which included N of about 50 patients. Of the approximately 50 patients in dose escalation, about 19 had hepatocellular carcinoma, roughly 15 had melanoma, 9 had renal cell carcinoma and 9 had head and neck cancer. The purpose of peripheral TCRbeta sequencing was to test whether ivuxolimab changed TCR sequence diversity and led to clonal T-cell expansion. Intravenous ivuxolimab was administered to patients every 2 weeks at six dose levels: 0.01, 0.1, 0.3, 1.5, 3 and 10 mg/kg. The dose-escalation cohort was about 83% male with a mean age of approximately 60 years, ranging from roughly 20 to 80. Prior anti-PD-1, anti-PD-L1 or anti-CTLA-4 therapy was permitted, and 40% of dose-escalation patients had received checkpoint inhibitors. The paper as a whole reports these results and caveats: Antigen specificity was not determined for the clonally expanded peripheral T cells. At doses from 0.1 to 3.0 mg/kg, clonal expansion was seen in both CD4+ and CD8+ blood T cells between baseline and week 6. After ivuxolimab, CD8+ T cells had more expanded clones than CD4+ T cells on average. Partial responders in the 0.1-3.0 mg/kg groups had among the lowest normalized peripheral clonal expansion, especially among CD8+ T cells. Low levels of normalized T-cell clonal expansion were also seen in some nonresponding patients.

Counted from cysteine to phenylalanine, this CDR3 has 20 amino acids. CDR3 DNA only is kept here, 60 bases in frame from base 1. V trim: 3 bases; J trim: 1 base; unmatched bases: 14. For sequencing of the TCRbeta CDR3 region, genomic DNA was extracted from the sorted cells. The immunoSEQ Assay was used to sequence the TCRbeta CDR3 regions. What TCRdb holds here is the immuneACCESS table cut down to in-frame rearrangements. Part of the clones is not present; checked against another copy, under half of the missing clones reflect an unresolved V gene, and the others are unexplained. The sample table lists about 42,000 clones, 70% to 90% of them with a count of one. About a fifth of the sample rests with the top ten. To note about this clone: Its antigen remains undetermined. No base quality information exists; no much larger clone differs at one position.

Patients with autoimmune disease history or receiving systemic immunosuppression were excluded from the trial. Peripheral blood for TCR sequencing was collected from all dose cohorts at baseline, on cycle 4 day 1, and on cycle 7 day 1. The samples were taken from a phase I, first-in-human, multicenter, open-label dose-escalation trial of ivuxolimab. Adults with locally advanced or metastatic melanoma, renal cell, hepatocellular, or head and neck squamous cell carcinoma were enrolled in the trial. Before TCR sequencing, CD4+ T cells and CD8+ T cells were sorted from peripheral blood as separate populations.

The rearranged chain carries TRBV5-3 and TRBJ2-6; the central 9 bases match TRBD1. TRBV5-3 is an ORF, and what it does is uncertain. The receptor's source is an adult with an advanced solid tumor such as melanoma, head and neck, liver or kidney cancer. Sequencing was performed on CD4+ or CD8+ T cells sorted from blood, taken in a trial of the OX40 agonist ivuxolimab. The CDR3 region reads CARSSGTGRPSRSGANVLTF. The DNA reads TGTGCCAGAAGCTCGGGGACAGGGAGGCCCTCTAGGTCTGGGGCCAACGTCCTGACTTTC.